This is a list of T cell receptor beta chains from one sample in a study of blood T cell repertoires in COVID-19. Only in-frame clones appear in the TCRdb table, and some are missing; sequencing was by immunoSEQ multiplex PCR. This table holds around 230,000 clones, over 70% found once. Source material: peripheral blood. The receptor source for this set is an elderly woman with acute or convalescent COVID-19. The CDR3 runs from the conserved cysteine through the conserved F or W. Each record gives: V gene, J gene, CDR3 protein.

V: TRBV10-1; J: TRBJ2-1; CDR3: CARSSGGEEWFF
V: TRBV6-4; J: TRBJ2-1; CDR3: CASSDLAGVDEQFF
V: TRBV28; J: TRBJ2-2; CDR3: CASRGGTSGRFGGELFF
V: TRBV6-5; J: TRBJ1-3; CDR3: CASKTTGLSGNTIYF
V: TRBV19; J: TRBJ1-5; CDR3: CASRTGFLGNQPQHF
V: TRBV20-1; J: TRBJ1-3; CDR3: CSASPGSGGNTIYF
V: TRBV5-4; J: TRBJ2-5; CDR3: CATRTSAGETQYF
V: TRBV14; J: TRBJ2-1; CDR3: CASSRRLAGPSSYNEQFF
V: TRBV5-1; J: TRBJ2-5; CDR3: CASSLATASGKETQYF
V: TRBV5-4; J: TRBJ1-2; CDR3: CASSPTPTTYGYTF
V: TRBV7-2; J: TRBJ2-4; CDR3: CASSFELGELHF
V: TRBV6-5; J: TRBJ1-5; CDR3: CASMVTEDQPQHF
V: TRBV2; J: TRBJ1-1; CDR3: CASSVDRVNTEAFF
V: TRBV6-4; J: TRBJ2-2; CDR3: CASSVGNTGELFF
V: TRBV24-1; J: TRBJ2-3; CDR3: CATSDSYTDTQYF
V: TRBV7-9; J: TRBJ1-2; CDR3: CASSLAGGADGYTF